This entry features one T cell receptor beta chain sequence. No antigen is known for it. One base away there is no much larger clone; base qualities are not given. This specimen comes from a study of cytomegalovirus exposure and HLA in healthy donors (dated by TCRdb to the late 2010s). Turning to the overall study: In an earlier analysis of 587 of the donors, 250 to 350 Gb of sequence data and 100 million or so unique TCR beta sequences from 150 million to 200 million T cells were reported. In an earlier analysis of a few hundred of the donors, high-throughput TCR beta sequencing was used to judge whether each TCR beta V gene segment behaved as functional or pseudogenic. The study profiled the T cell repertoires of hundreds of subjects by immunosequencing and related them to cytomegalovirus serostatus. A separate validation cohort of 100 to 150 different subjects was used in addition to the 666-subject first cohort. Class I and class II HLA loci were covered by the typing at four-digit resolution. A later analysis re-examined previously published TCR beta repertoires from more than 550 donors and added high-resolution HLA genotyping to investigate patterns of TCR occurrence. The study combined high-throughput TCR immunosequencing, statistical association of individual TCRs with disease status, and machine learning to predict cytomegalovirus infection status. A later genetic analysis took genome-wide SNP genotypes for about 55% of the 666 donors and used that subset as a discovery cohort. The number of typed donors differed by locus: about 629-630 for A, B, C, DRB1 and DQB1; 500 to 550 for DQA1; 606 for DPA1; and some 470 for DPB1. On average, about 240,000 unique TCR beta nucleotide sequences were sequenced per donor among 350 to 400 genotyped donors of the cohort, with approximately 18% of those sequences being non-productive. About five DR-DQ haplotypes were treated as single units for association and clustering because of strong linkage in the cohort. About 280 gigabases of sequencing data and approximately 92 million unique TCR sequences made up an early release that covered roughly 670 HLA-typed donors. The study aimed to test whether signatures of past pathogen exposure could be identified by cataloging public T cell receptors. Rather than drawing on any new phenotypic data, the later analysis identified candidate immune exposures from TCR beta sequences and the way those sequences occurred across donors. Donor age, sex, ethnicity and CMV serostatus were compiled alongside the repertoire data. Of the approximately 400 genotyped donors, about 80% fell in the genetic ancestry cluster associated with self-reported Caucasian donors. All discovery cohort repertoires had been generated using a single sequencing platform.

The cohort was made up of about 670 healthy bone marrow donors. All cohort members were sampled while nominally healthy, although unrecorded immune exposures were likely present. The donor tested CMV seronegative and was one of the 352 seronegative cohort members. A peripheral blood sample was collected from each donor, and TCR beta sequencing was performed on peripheral blood mononuclear cells. Genomic DNA was extracted from the blood cell samples with the Qiagen DNeasy Blood Extraction Kit. Study-wide conclusions, independent of this receptor: While some public TCRs were present in many individuals, most TCR sequences turned up only very rarely across donors. A few of the identified cytomegalovirus-associated TCR beta chains were confirmed in vitro to be specific for cytomegalovirus antigens. Compared with the roughly 700-donor mean, donors in an Asian-associated ancestry cluster had fewer N-insertions in productive TCRs, according to a later genetic analysis. In a later analysis, the rate of TCR association differed among HLA loci, with DRB1 alleles having the most associated TCRs and HLA-C alleles having the fewest. A later analysis reported that several top co-occurrence clusters appeared linked to parvovirus B19, influenza, CMV and Epstein-Barr virus. Assigning TCR associations to individual alleles was difficult when HLA alleles, especially DR and DQ, strongly co-occurred. Broadly in line with IMGT annotations, most TCR beta V segments showed up in productive rearrangements about 87% or about 30% of the time in an earlier analysis of 450 to 750 of the donors. Linkage disequilibrium might explain the correlated functional status among segregating V segments, but an unknown experimental factor could not be ruled out. Most CMV-associated TCR beta chains appeared to be HLA-restricted in a later analysis, and the HLA associations seemed to be driven largely by CMV exposure. In both the original and validation cohorts, the classifier was reported to diagnose cytomegalovirus status with high specificity and sensitivity. In the study, approximately 160 TCR beta chains were listed as associated with cytomegalovirus. Compared with equally common non-associated chains, HLA-associated TCR beta chains in a later analysis were more clonally expanded and had lower generation probabilities. Because HLA typing was unavailable for some donors at each locus, only the typed subset was used in association tests. It was suggested by the authors that the approach could potentially be generalized to other disease states and immunological phenotypes. The earlier analysis of 587 of the donors excluded 15 to 20 rarely observed V segments, including chromosome 9 orphons, because counts were too low. A cluster of highly shared sequence variants was judged likely to be a technical artifact of the sequencing pipeline. A further reported finding was that TCR beta sequences accurately predicted the HLA-A and HLA-B alleles for most subjects in the first cohort. For the cohort, immune exposure information was limited to CMV serostatus. At a false discovery rate of 0.05, a later analysis linked some 18,000 TCR beta sequences to specific HLA alleles. Roughly uniform sequencing depth across donors was assumed in presence/absence analyses, although this assumption may not hold. V-gene and J-gene trimming of TCR beta chains was associated with a missense DCLRE1C variant in a later genetic analysis, and the association was replicated in an independent cohort. Only TCR beta chains were sequenced in this cohort, and the absence of alpha or paired-chain data limited detectable features.

Library preparation used the immunoSEQ multiplex PCR assay. For the multiplex PCR, a mixture combining 60 forward primers for TCR Vbeta segments and 13 reverse primers for TCR Jbeta segments was used. Amplification of the CDR3 region of rearranged TCR beta genes was performed with a multiplex PCR assay on genomic DNA. The Illumina HiSeq System was used to sequence the amplified TCR beta libraries as 87-base-pair reads. The original pipeline was this. A later analysis tallied 80 million to 95 million unique TCR beta chains across the 650 to 750 repertoires, and some 10 million of those chains were shared by two or more donors. A nearest-neighbor algorithm error-corrected the raw reads and collapsed the reads into unique sequences, merging closely related sequences to remove PCR and sequencing errors. V, D and J gene segments were assigned by aligning CDR3 sequences to IMGT reference sequences. For a sequence to be retained, a match of at least six nucleotides was required to both a V gene segment and a J gene segment. A rearrangement was called productive if the CDR3 had no stop codons and remained in frame with V and J, and every other rearrangement was called non-productive. CDR3 was defined by IMGT convention, running from the second conserved V-encoded cysteine to the conserved J-encoded phenylalanine. The earlier analysis of some 600 of the donors excluded sequences that lacked an unambiguous match to a single V gene segment. In an earlier analysis of some 590 of the donors, a V segment was called functional when productive rearrangements were above 56.7%, and segregating when the standard deviation between donors exceeded 5%. A statistical classification framework was developed to diagnose cytomegalovirus status using the catalog of TCR beta chain sequences. In a later analysis, TCR nucleotide sequences were compared against IMGT/GENE-DB human TR gene sequences so that V and J genes could be assigned. A later analysis assigned CDR3 sequences and most-parsimonious VDJ recombination scenarios with the TCRdist pipeline. In a later analysis, every TCR beta chain was defined by the combination of its CDR3 amino acid sequence and its V-gene family, and reads without a unique V-gene family were dropped. As a way to deal with suspected cross-contamination and a sequencing artifact, a later analysis dropped 592 nucleotide sequences that were highly shared and had low generation probability. A later analysis calculated a clonal expansion index for each public chain from normalized within-repertoire ranks of inferred template counts. In a later analysis, generation probabilities were computed using a VDJ recombination model fitted to out-of-frame rearrangements, and the results were checked against IGoR. In a later analysis, TCR-TCR, TCR-HLA and TCR-CMV co-occurrence was scored with hypergeometric tests, and a repertoire-size bias correction was applied to TCR pairs. A later analysis estimated false discovery rates by permuting HLA or CMV assignments 20 times. A later analysis grouped co-occurring TCRs with DBSCAN, adding TCRdist sequence similarity when clustering within HLA-allele-positive subsets. Repertoires with fewer than 30,000 or more than 120,000 public chains, plus five repertoires with anomalous nucleotide sharing, were excluded from co-occurrence clustering. Held by TCRdb, this immuneACCESS table contains in-frame sequences only and omits some clones. Under half of the omission traces to an unresolved V gene where checked; the cause of the rest is unknown. V, J and clone size derive from that table, while D and trimming were established from the DNA sequence. The sample table holds 150,000 or so clones, of which approximately 80% were seen once. The ten biggest clones cover 4% of the sample.

The receptor was isolated from a woman between 35 and 50 years old in good health and CMV-seronegative. Sequenced input: PBMCs.

The CDR3 is CASSYTDSTGKAFF. The nucleotides are TGTGCCAGCAGTTACACCGACTCGACAGGGAAAGCTTTCTTT. The receptor chain draws on TRBV6-5 and TRBJ1-1; the junction holds 7 bases that match TRBD1. V is cut back by 2 bases and J by 9 bases, with 9 bases in the junction unmatched. The germline V gene provides CDR1 MNHEY and CDR2 SVGAGI. Measured from the cysteine to the phenylalanine, the CDR3 is 14 residues long. Just the 42-base CDR3 DNA is kept, in frame starting at base 1.